These T cell receptor beta chains were read from a single sample in a study of blood T cell repertoires in COVID-19. Measured with immunoSEQ multiplex PCR; TCRdb has only the in-frame clones, and not every one. The sample includes hundreds of thousands of clones, about 86% seen only once; the top ten take 3.3%. Sequencing used PBMCs or T cells enriched from blood (not recorded which). Receptors originate from a woman between 40 and 55 years old with acute COVID-19. Both conserved end residues are part of each CDR3. A D gene is named only where the DNA matches it firmly. Not all rows give a size; the values are once, few, many and, for expanded clones, a class.

size | J | V | D | DNA | CDR3
- | TRBJ1-1 | TRBV6-5 | - | TGTGCCATCTTTGGGGCGAACACTGAAGCTTTCTTT | CAIFGANTEAFF
once | TRBJ2-1 | TRBV2 | - | TGTGCCAGCAGTGACGGGGAGTTCTCCTACAATGAGCAGTTCTTC | CASSDGEFSYNEQFF
- | TRBJ2-3 | TRBV7-6 | - | TGTGCCAGCAGCAGTCGGGTTATGGCGCAGTATTTT | CASSSRVMAQYF
once | TRBJ2-1 | TRBV7-3 | TRBD2 | TGTGCCAGCAGCTTAAATGGCGGGAGGGCCGGGTACAATGAGCAGTTCTTC | CASSLNGGRAGYNEQFF
- | TRBJ2-3 | TRBV7-8 | - | TGTGCCAGCAGCTTAGGTCCTAGGTCAGATACGCAGTATTTT | CASSLGPRSDTQYF
- | TRBJ1-6 | TRBV6-6 | - | TGTGCCAGCACTTTCTCCTATAATTCACCCCTCCACTTT | CASTFSYNSPLHF
- | TRBJ2-7 | TRBV18 | TRBD1 | TGTGCCAGCTCAACAGGGGGCTACGGCGAGCAGTACTTC | CASSTGGYGEQYF
- | TRBJ2-7 | TRBV9 | TRBD2 | TGTGCCAGCAGCGTCAGGGGCGGGAGGGCAGAAGGATACGAGCAGTACTTC | CASSVRGGRAEGYEQYF
- | TRBJ1-2 | TRBV13 | TRBD1 | TGTGCCAGCAGCCGACAGGGGGCGGGACATGGCTACACCTTC | CASSRQGAGHGYTF
- | TRBJ2-7 | TRBV5-4 | - | TGTGCCAGCAGCTTCGACAGGCGCACCTACGAGCAGTACTTC | CASSFDRRTYEQYF
- | TRBJ1-5 | TRBV2 | - | TGTGCCAGCAGTGATTGGGCAGGTTATAGCAATCAGCCCCAGCATTTT | CASSDWAGYSNQPQHF
- | TRBJ1-2 | TRBV7-9 | TRBD1 | TGTGCCAGCAGCCCTGGACAGGTGTCCTATGGCTACACCTTC | CASSPGQVSYGYTF
- | TRBJ2-5 | TRBV10-3 | TRBD2 | TGTGCCATCAGTGACCACGCGACTAGCGGTCAAGAGACCCAGTACTTC | CAISDHATSGQETQYF
- | TRBJ2-2 | TRBV19 | TRBD2 | TGTGCCAGTAGTATCCGGGAGGAAGTCACCGGGGAGCTGTTTTTT | CASSIREEVTGELFF
- | TRBJ2-1 | TRBV7-2 | - | TGTGCCAGCAGCTTAGGCACAGGTGAGCAGTTCTTC | CASSLGTGEQFF
- | TRBJ2-3 | TRBV24-1 | TRBD1 | TGTGCCACCAGTGATCGGACAGGACATAGCACAGATACGCAGTATTTT | CATSDRTGHSTDTQYF
once | TRBJ2-3 | TRBV5-4 | TRBD2 | TGTGCCAGCAGCTTGAACCCTAGCGGGAGTTTAACAGATACGCAGTATTTT | CASSLNPSGSLTDTQYF
- | TRBJ2-7 | TRBV3-1/TRBV3-2 | TRBD1 | TGTGCCAGCAGCCCGACAGGGTACGAGCAGTACTTC | CASSPTGYEQYF
- | TRBJ2-7 | TRBV5-5 | - | TGTGCCAGCAGCTTGTATGGCGGAACCTACGAGCAGTACTTC | CASSLYGGTYEQYF
- | TRBJ2-5 | TRBV27 | TRBD2 | TGTGCCAGCAGTTTATCCCATGGTAGCGGGAGACTCCAAGAGACCCAGTACTTC | CASSLSHGSGRLQETQYF
- | TRBJ1-1 | TRBV6-5 | TRBD1 | TGTGCCAGCAGGATGGGACAGGCTGACACTGAAGCTTTCTTT | CASRMGQADTEAFF
- | TRBJ2-5 | TRBV19 | TRBD2 | TGTGCCAGTAGTATAGGACTAGCGGGAGGAGAGACCCAGTACTTC | CASSIGLAGGETQYF
- | TRBJ2-1 | TRBV9 | TRBD1 | TGTGCCAGCAGCGTAGGGTCCGGACAGGGGTACAATGAGCAGTTCTTC | CASSVGSGQGYNEQFF
many | TRBJ1-2 | TRBV4-2 | TRBD1 | TGTGCCAGCAGCCAAGAAAGGGGACAGGGGTATGGCTACACCTTC | CASSQERGQGYGYTF
- | TRBJ2-3 | TRBV4-1 | - | TGCGCCAGCAGCCAAGACGAGCGGCCCACAGATACGCAGTATTTT | CASSQDERPTDTQYF
- | TRBJ1-4 | TRBV12-3/TRBV12-4 | - | TGTGCCAGCAGTAAGACAAGCAATGAAAAACTGTTTTTT | CASSKTSNEKLFF
- | TRBJ2-1 | TRBV30 | - | TGTGCCTTGGGGCGTTCCTACAATGAGCAGTTCTTC | CALGRSYNEQFF